This T cell receptor beta chain was recorded in a study of Graves' ophthalmopathy and Graves' hyperthyroidism. Study findings and constraints: Blood also carried most expanded thyroid clonotypes exceeding 0.001 frequency.

Only newly diagnosed hyperthyroidism patients aged 18 to 65, with under 2 months' duration, were enrolled. With respect to this clonotype: What it binds is not known.

The CDR3 runs 14 residues. Germline values: CDR1 SEHNR, CDR2 FQNEAQ (reference sequence). With 5 bases clipped from V and 3 bases from J, the junction kept 4 bases outside the gene matches. Researchers took RNA transcripts and amplified TCR beta CDR3 regions from them. The first round was an RT-PCR with HTBI primers, and the second round was a multiplex PCR. TCRdb re-derived calls from the multiplex PCR reads in MiXCR, one entry per CDR3 protein. The sample lists over a million distinct CDR3 sequences; about 35% were seen once. This sequence joins TRBV7-9 and TRBJ1-2, with 9 bases fitting TRBD1. Material for sequencing was peripheral blood or thyroid tissue (not recorded which). The origin of this receptor is an adult man with Graves' hyperthyroidism. The CDR3 DNA sequence: TGTGCCAGCAGCGAAAGGACAGGGGACTATGGCTACACCTTC. It codes for CASSERTGDYGYTF.